The T cell receptor beta chain described here comes from a study of PD-L1 blockade in urothelial cancer. The CDR3 extends over 14 amino acids. With 5 bases clipped from V and 6 bases from J, the junction kept 6 bases outside the gene matches. Germline values: CDR1 SNHLY, CDR2 FYNNEI. The repertoire was sequenced with immunoSEQ multiplex PCR; TCRdb's copy has only in-frame clones and lacks some. The data show fewer than 130,000 clones, 70% to 90% seen once. The sequenced sample was PBMCs, obtained around atezolizumab (anti-PD-L1) treatment. The J gene is TRBJ1-5, the V gene TRBV2; 8 nucleotides match TRBD1. This sequence originates from a man over 45 with urothelial cancer. This CDR3 reads CASSRDRRTQPQHF. The CDR3 coding sequence is TGTGCCAGCAGTAGGGACAGGCGGACTCAGCCCCAGCATTTT.